This T cell receptor beta chain was identified during a study of T cells in Graves' hyperthyroidism and ophthalmopathy. The length of the CDR3 is 19 residues. From germline, CDR1 is LGHNA and CDR2 YNFKEQ. Trimming took 2 bases from V and 2 from J, leaving 25 bases between them. Using RNA transcripts as the source, TCR beta CDR3 regions were amplified. Initially, a first-round RT-PCR of the TCR CDR3 employed the HTBI primer set. TCRdb re-called the multiplex PCR reads through MiXCR, storing one row per CDR3 protein. Of about 180,000 distinct CDR3 sequences listed, over 15% were seen once; the top ten hold roughly 30%.

Sequenced input: blood. This clonotype was sampled from a woman aged 45-59 years with Graves' hyperthyroidism. The rearrangement uses TRBV4-2 and TRBJ2-7; maybe TRBD2 (5 bases). CDR3 in amino acids: CASSQIRGIGGQQPYEQYF. The CDR3 nucleotides are TGTGCCAGCAGCCAAATACGGGGAATTGGTGGGCAGCAGCCCTACGAGCAGTACTTC.